These 20 T cell receptor beta chains originate from one sample sequenced in a study of T cell changes during pregnancy in multiple sclerosis. This table comes from immunoSEQ multiplex PCR, and its TCRdb copy is limited to in-frame clones, with some not included. The sample lists about 50,000 clones, approximately 92% occurring once. The material was CD4+ T cells from peripheral blood mononuclear cells, obtained in the third trimester of pregnancy. The receptors stem from a female donor with multiple sclerosis, enrolled in a pregnancy study.

This chain joins TRBV7-3 and TRBJ2-5; 10 nucleotides line up with TRBD1. V trimming: 5 bases; J trimming: 5 bases; junction bases outside the gene matches: 8. CDR3 length equals 15 residues. Germline V gives CDR1 SGHTA, CDR2 FQGTGA. The CDR3 sequence is CASSPTGQGRETQYF. Here the CDR3 DNA reads TGTGCCAGCAGCCCAACGGGACAGGGGAGGGAGACCCAGTACTTC. Full variable domain (outside the CDR3, taken from reference TRBV7-3 and TRBJ2-5): GAGVSQTPSNKVTEKGKYVELRCDPISGHTALYWYRQSLGQGPEFLIYFQGTGAADDSGLPNDRFFAVRPEGSVSTLKIQRTERGDSAVYLCASSPTGQGRETQYFGPGTRLLVL.

The rearrangement uses TRBV4-3 and TRBJ2-1; TRBD1 matches at 7 bases. The V and J ends lost 0 bases and 4 bases, in that order; junction bases with no gene match: 12. The CDR3 runs to 18 residues. The germline CDR1 and CDR2 sequences are LGHNA and YSLEER. In nucleotides, the CDR3 is TGCGCCAGCAGCCAAGATGTCCCGACAGGGCCCTATTACAATGAGCAGTTCTTC. Its translation: CASSQDVPTGPYYNEQFF.

The chain is built from TRBV6-5 and TRBJ1-1; D ambiguous. In germline, CDR1 is MNHEY, CDR2 SVGAGI. With 1 base removed from V and 3 bases from J, the gap between germline ends came to 9 bases. The CDR3 is 14 amino acids. The CDR3 nucleotides are TGTGCCAGCAGTTACTTGCGGGCTGACACTGAAGCTTTCTTT. It is translated as CASSYLRADTEAFF.

The rearrangement links TRBV2 to TRBJ1-5; D unresolved. The V end was cut by 1 base, the J end by 2 bases, with 9 bases between. The CDR3 runs to 15 residues. Per the germline V gene, CDR1 is SNHLY and CDR2 is FYNNEI. The CDR3 DNA reads as TGTGCCAGCAGTGAAGGAGGGTTAGGCAATCAGCCCCAGCATTTT. Translated: CASSEGGLGNQPQHF.

The chain couples TRBV4-3 to TRBJ2-5; weak D call: TRBD2 (6 bases). The CDR3 sequence is 17 residues long. CDR1 is LGHNA, CDR2 YSLEER, per germline. Trimming stripped 0 bases from V and 5 bases from J, with 19 bases between. CDR3 DNA sequence: TGCGCCAGCAGCCAAGATTTGGGACCCGGCGGGGTGGAGACCCAGTACTTC. Amino acid sequence: CASSQDLGPGGVETQYF.

V is TRBV9 and J is TRBJ2-5, with a tentative D call TRBD2 (5 bases). The CDR3 loop spans 15 amino acids. V was pared by 0 bases and J by 4 bases, with 13 bases between. CDR1 and CDR2 from the germline V gene are SGDLS and YYNGEE. CDR3 sequence: CASSVATKGRETQYF. CDR3 in DNA: TGTGCCAGCAGCGTAGCTACAAAAGGGAGAGAGACCCAGTACTTC.

The rearrangement uses TRBV18 and TRBJ1-6, with 8 bases lining up with TRBD1. Per germline, CDR1 KGHSH and CDR2 LQKENI. The CDR3 runs to 15 residues. V lost 3 bases to trimming and J lost 11 bases; unmatched junction nucleotides: 9. The CDR3 spells CASSPSTGERTPLHF. CDR3 DNA sequence: TGTGCCAGCTCACCCTCGACAGGGGAGAGGACACCCCTCCACTTT.

The chain is built from TRBV6-5 and TRBJ1-1; D possibly corresponds to TRBD1 (6 bases). CDR3 length: 15 residues. In germline, CDR1 is MNHEY, CDR2 SVGAGI. V was trimmed by 7 bases and J by 0 bases, leaving 15 bases between them. CDR3 coding DNA: TGTGCCAGCACCCCATCTGGGGGCATGAACACTGAAGCTTTCTTT. Translated: CASTPSGGMNTEAFF.

This clone was found a few times. J is TRBJ2-7 and V is TRBV18, with a possible D match to TRBD2 (5 bases). Germline CDR1 KGHSH, CDR2 LQKENI. CDR3 size: 14 residues. Between the trimmed V and J ends, which lost 3 bases and 6 bases, there was a span of 15 bases. The CDR3 nucleotides read TGTGCCAGCTCACCGGGAAGCGGTCGGTCCGAGCAGTACTTC. The encoded protein is CASSPGSGRSEQYF.

The CDR3 here is CASSLRRFNEQFF. DNA for the CDR3: TGTGCCAGCAGCTTAAGGAGATTCAATGAGCAGTTCTTC. The chain recombines TRBV7-2 with TRBJ2-1; D ambiguous. Germline V gene lookup returns CDR1 SGHTA and CDR2 FQGNSA. Trimming pared 2 bases from V and 6 bases from J, leaving 8 bases between. CDR3 length: 13 amino acids.

V and J are TRBV4-2 and TRBJ2-7, with 8 positions matching TRBD2. The CDR3 extends over 17 amino acids. V lost 4 bases to trimming and J lost 1 base; unmatched junction nucleotides: 12. CDR1 is LGHNA and CDR2 is YNFKEQ in the germline V gene. The DNA of the CDR3 is TGTGCCAGCAGCCCCGCCGGAGGCGGGGGGTATTCCTACGAGCAGTACTTC. Protein: CASSPAGGGGYSYEQYF.

The chain uses TRBV2 and TRBJ1-1; no clear D. CDR1 is SNHLY and CDR2 is FYNNEI in the germline V gene. The CDR3 contains 14 residues. Trimming removed 4 bases at V and 4 bases at J, with 13 bases between. DNA for the CDR3: TGTGCCAGCAGTGTAGTAGGAGGACCCACTGAAGCTTTCTTT. Residues: CASSVVGGPTEAFF.

This chain joins TRBV21-1 and TRBJ2-5; TRBD2, the table's D call, lacks a check against the DNA. TRBV21-1 is marked as a pseudogene. This CDR3 has 16 residues. CDR3 nucleotides: TGTGCCAGCAGCAATAAGGGGGCTAGCGGGGTTAAGACCCAGTACTTC. It is translated as CASSNKGASGVKTQYF.

The J gene is TRBJ1-6, the V gene TRBV5-1; 10 positions match TRBD1. This CDR3 has 18 amino acids. In germline, CDR1 is SGHRS, CDR2 YFSETQ. J was trimmed by 8 bases and V by 4 bases; bases with no gene match: 15. CDR3 nucleotides: TGCGCCAGCAGCCCAGACAGGGGGCTAATAAATTTTGATTCACCCCTCCACTTT. Its translation is CASSPDRGLINFDSPLHF.

The DNA for the CDR3 is TGTGCCAGCAGTGGGCACCTGGACAGGGTTTACAATGAGCAGTTCTTC. Translated, it gives CASSGHLDRVYNEQFF. The chain has TRBV6-1 and TRBJ2-1; TRBD1 matches 8 bases. J lost 4 bases, V lost 4 bases, and 9 bases had no gene match. The CDR3 sequence is 16 residues long. Germline CDR1 is MNHNS and CDR2 is SASEGT.

This chain connects TRBV6-5 to TRBJ1-1, with D uncertain. V gave up 2 bases and J gave up 5 bases, with 9 bases separating them. The CDR3 consists of 13 residues. Germline V lookup: CDR1 MNHEY, CDR2 SVGAGI. The CDR3 coding sequence is TGTGCCAGCAGTTACCCGGGGAGGACTGAAGCTTTCTTT. This codes for CASSYPGRTEAFF.

V is TRBV7-9 and J is TRBJ1-5; perhaps TRBD1 as D (6 bases). V shed 4 bases and J shed 7 bases, with 14 bases lying between them. Per the germline V gene, CDR1 is SEHNR and CDR2 is FQNEAQ (reference sequence). This CDR3 spans 14 amino acids. The CDR3 DNA sequence: TGTGCCAGCAGCTCAGACAGGCGTGAGCAGCCCCAGCATTTT. The encoded protein is CASSSDRREQPQHF.

The J gene is TRBJ2-5, the V gene TRBV2; maybe TRBD1 (5 bases). V dropped 5 bases and J dropped 2 bases, with 18 bases sitting between them. The CDR3 is 16 amino acids. Germline CDR1 is SNHLY and CDR2 is FYNNEI. CDR3 protein: CASSPDRPLLQETQYF. The CDR3 coding sequence is TGTGCCAGCAGTCCCGACAGACCCCTACTTCAAGAGACCCAGTACTTC.

This clone showed up just a few times. This chain joins TRBV29-1 and TRBJ1-1, with D perhaps matching TRBD1 (5 bases). Per germline, CDR1 SQVTM and CDR2 ANQGSEA. V gave up 7 bases and J gave up 5 bases, with 8 bases separating them. The CDR3 has 10 residues. CDR3 nucleotide sequence: TGCAGCGCGGGGGGAACTGAAGCTTTCTTT. It is translated as CSAGGTEAFF.

V gene TRBV4-3 combines with J gene TRBJ2-3, with 7 bases lining up with TRBD2. J gave up 2 bases and V 2 bases, and 4 bases lay outside the gene matches. Germline V gene data show CDR1 as LGHNA and CDR2 as YSLEER. The CDR3 length is 15 residues. CDR3 loop: CASSQTSGDTDTQYF. CDR3 nucleotides: TGCGCCAGCAGCCAAACCAGCGGGGACACAGATACGCAGTATTTT.